This T cell receptor (beta chain) was captured by sequencing in a study of blood T cell repertoires in COVID-19 (dated by TCRdb to 2020 to 2021). About the study as a whole: Samples covering the acute and convalescent phases of COVID-19 were provided by collaborators in the United States, Italy and Spain. The prospective study material was composed of cDNA or gDNA derived from T cells, B-cell-depleted T cells, or PBMCs. Deeply sampled blood TCRbeta repertoires from subjects exposed to, actively infected with, or recovered from COVID-19 were included in the dataset. A freely available public database, intended as a resource for researchers studying the immune response to SARS-CoV-2, is where the repertoires were released. Samples came from the ongoing ImmuneRACE study (first 160 participants) plus 1,254 subjects from 6 global collaborators. Nearly every sample came with metadata listing a de-identified subject ID, COVID-19 status, age in years and sex. Where HLA class I and class II types were available, the types were taken from metadata supplied by the sample provider, not from assay-based typing.

General findings and caveats noted by the study authors: How much clinical and demographic metadata was included differed by source and by participant, and the metadata was provided uncurated.

The CDR3 sequence holds 16 residues, the cysteine and phenylalanine included. Only CDR3 DNA remains: 48 bases, in frame from the first base. V loses 4 bases, J loses 2 bases, and the germline ends lie 15 bases apart. The germline V gene (reference sequence) provides CDR1 MNHEY and CDR2 SMNVEV. As for this clone: Its antigen has not been determined. One base away there is no much larger clone; base qualities are not given.

The immunoSEQ Assay, a bias-controlled multiplex PCR, was used to amplify TCRbeta CDR3 regions from genomic DNA. In the authors' own workflow: Within the assay, amplification of reference gene primers was used to estimate how many nucleated cells each sample contained. Sequence reads were collapsed and filtered to measure the absolute abundance of every unique TCRbeta CDR3 rearrangement. Productive Simpson clonality was computed per sample as the square root of Simpson's diversity index over productive rearrangements. TCRdb retrieved this table from immuneACCESS and kept in-frame rearrangements only. Not all clones are present; in checked studies, unresolved V genes account for under half, and no reason is known for the remainder. The DNA was the basis for D and trimming; V, J and clone size are from that table. The sample has approximately 100,000 clones on record, roughly 84% of them singletons. The top ten clones comprise 2.1% of the sample.

The collaborating institutions used their own protocols to collect whole blood in K2EDTA tubes. For TCRbeta analysis, collaborator samples were shipped as frozen whole blood, as isolated PBMCs, or as DNA extracted from either sample type. The chain uses TRBV27 and TRBJ1-5, with a weak D call of TRBD1 (5 bases match). The clonotype originates from a human donor in a cohort sampled during active COVID-19. Sample: peripheral blood. The DNA sequence follows: TGTGCCAGCAGTTCGGGGGGGAGACATGGCAATCAGCCCCAGCATTTT. This translates into CASSSGGRHGNQPQHF.